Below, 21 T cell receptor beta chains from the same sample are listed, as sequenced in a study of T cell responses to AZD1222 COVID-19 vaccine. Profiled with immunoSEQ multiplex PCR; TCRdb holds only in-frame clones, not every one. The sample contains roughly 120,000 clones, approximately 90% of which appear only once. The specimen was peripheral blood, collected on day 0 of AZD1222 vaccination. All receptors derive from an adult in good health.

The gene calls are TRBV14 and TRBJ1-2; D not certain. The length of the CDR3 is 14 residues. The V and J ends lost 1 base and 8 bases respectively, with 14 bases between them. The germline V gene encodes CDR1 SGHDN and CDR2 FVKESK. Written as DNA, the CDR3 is TGTGCCAGCAGCCAAGCTCCGCCCGGAGGAGGCTACACCTTC. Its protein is CASSQAPPGGGYTF.

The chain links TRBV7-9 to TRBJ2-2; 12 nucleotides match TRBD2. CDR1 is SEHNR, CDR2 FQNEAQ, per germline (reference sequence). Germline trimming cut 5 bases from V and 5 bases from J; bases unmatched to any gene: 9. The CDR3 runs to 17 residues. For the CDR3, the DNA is TGTGCCAGCAGCCTAAGACTAGCGGGAGACCGTACCGGGGAGCTGTTTTTT. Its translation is CASSLRLAGDRTGELFF.

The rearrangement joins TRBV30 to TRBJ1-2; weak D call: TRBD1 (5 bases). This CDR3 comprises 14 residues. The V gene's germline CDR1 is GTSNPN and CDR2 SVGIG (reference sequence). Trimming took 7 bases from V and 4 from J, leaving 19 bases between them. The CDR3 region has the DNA TGTGCCTTCTTCCGGGACGCCAACATCTATGGCTACACCTTC. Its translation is CAFFRDANIYGYTF.

The CDR3 region is CSASPRVIPRRTNTGELFF. In DNA, the CDR3 is TGCAGTGCTAGTCCCCGTGTGATTCCTAGGCGTACGAACACCGGGGAGCTGTTTTTT. The chain uses TRBV20-1 and TRBJ2-2; the D is unclear. There are 19 residues in the CDR3. The V gene's germline CDR1 is DFQATT and CDR2 SNEGSKA (reference sequence). The germline V and J ends were trimmed by 3 bases and 0 bases, with 23 bases remaining between them.

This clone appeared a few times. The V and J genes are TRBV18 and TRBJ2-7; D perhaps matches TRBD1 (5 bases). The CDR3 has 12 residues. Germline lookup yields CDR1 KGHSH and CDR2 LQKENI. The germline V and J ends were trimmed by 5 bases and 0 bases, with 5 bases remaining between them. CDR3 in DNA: TGTGCCAGCTCAGGGGCCTCCTACGAGCAGTACTTC. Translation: CASSGASYEQYF.

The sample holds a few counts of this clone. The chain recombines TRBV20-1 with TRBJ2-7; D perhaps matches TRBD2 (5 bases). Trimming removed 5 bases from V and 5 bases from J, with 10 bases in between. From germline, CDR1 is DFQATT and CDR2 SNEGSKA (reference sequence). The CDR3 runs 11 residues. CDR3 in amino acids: CSALAGDEQYF. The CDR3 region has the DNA TGCAGTGCTCTAGCCGGGGACGAGCAGTACTTC.

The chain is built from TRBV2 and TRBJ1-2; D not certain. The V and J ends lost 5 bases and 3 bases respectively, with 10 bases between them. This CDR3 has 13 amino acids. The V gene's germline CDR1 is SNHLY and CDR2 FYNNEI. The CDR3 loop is CASSQEIDYGYTF. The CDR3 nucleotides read TGTGCCAGCAGTCAAGAAATAGACTATGGCTACACCTTC.

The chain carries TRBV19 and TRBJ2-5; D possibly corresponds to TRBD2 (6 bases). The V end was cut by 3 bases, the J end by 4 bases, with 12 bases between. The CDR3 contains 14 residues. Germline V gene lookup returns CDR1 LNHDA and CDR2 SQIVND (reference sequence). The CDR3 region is CASSMKGGRETQYF. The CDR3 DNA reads TGTGCCAGTAGTATGAAGGGAGGCAGAGAGACCCAGTACTTC.

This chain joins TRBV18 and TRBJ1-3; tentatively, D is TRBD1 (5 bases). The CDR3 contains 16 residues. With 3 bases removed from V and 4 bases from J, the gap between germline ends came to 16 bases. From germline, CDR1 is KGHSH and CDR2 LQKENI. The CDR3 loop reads CASSPTGTSGGNTIYF. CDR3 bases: TGTGCCAGCTCACCTACAGGTACTAGCGGAGGAAACACCATATATTTT.

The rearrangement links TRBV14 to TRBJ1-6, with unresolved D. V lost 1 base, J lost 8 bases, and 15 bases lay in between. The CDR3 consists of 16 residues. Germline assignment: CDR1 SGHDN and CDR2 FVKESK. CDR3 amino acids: CASSQAGFTVYSPLHF. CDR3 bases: TGTGCCAGCAGCCAAGCCGGTTTTACAGTTTATTCACCCCTCCACTTT.

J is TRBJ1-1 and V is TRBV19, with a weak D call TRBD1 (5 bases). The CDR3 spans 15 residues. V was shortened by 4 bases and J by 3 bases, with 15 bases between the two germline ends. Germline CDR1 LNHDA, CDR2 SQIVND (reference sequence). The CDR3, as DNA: TGTGCCAGTAGTACAACCGGGACCCCGGACACTGAAGCTTTCTTT. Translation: CASSTTGTPDTEAFF.

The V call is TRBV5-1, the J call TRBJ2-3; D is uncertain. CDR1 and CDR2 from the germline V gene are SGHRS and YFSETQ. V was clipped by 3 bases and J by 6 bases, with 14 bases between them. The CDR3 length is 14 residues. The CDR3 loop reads CASSSGQTADTQYF. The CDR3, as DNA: TGCGCCAGCAGCTCGGGCCAAACTGCGGATACGCAGTATTTT.

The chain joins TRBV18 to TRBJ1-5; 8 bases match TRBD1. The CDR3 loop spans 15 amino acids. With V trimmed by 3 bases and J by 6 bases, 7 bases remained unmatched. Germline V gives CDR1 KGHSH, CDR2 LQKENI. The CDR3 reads CASSPRGQDAQPQHF. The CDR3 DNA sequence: TGTGCCAGCTCACCCCGGGGACAGGACGCTCAGCCCCAGCATTTT.

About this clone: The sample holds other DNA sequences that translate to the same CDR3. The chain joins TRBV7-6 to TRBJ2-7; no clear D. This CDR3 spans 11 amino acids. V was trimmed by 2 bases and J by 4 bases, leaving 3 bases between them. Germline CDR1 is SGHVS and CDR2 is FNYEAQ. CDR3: CASSLRYEQYF. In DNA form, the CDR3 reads TGTGCCAGCAGCTTAAGATACGAGCAGTACTTC.

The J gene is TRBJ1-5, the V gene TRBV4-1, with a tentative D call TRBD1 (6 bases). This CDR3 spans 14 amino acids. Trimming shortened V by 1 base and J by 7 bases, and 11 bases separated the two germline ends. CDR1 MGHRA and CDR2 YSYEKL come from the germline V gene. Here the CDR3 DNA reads TGCGCCAGCAGCCAAGCCCCAGGGGAACAGCCCCAGCATTTT. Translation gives CASSQAPGEQPQHF.

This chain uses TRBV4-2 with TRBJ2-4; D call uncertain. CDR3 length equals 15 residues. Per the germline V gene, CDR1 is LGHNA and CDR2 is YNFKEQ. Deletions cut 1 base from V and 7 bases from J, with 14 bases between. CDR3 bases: TGTGCCAGCAGCCAAGGGGCGGCAGGTTTGAACATTCAGTACTTC. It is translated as CASSQGAAGLNIQYF.

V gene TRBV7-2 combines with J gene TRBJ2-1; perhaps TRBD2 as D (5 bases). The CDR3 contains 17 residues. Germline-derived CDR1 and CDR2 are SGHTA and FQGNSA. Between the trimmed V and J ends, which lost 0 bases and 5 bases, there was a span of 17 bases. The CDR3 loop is CASSLAWRPRGHNEQFF. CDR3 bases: TGTGCCAGCAGCTTAGCGTGGAGGCCACGAGGGCACAATGAGCAGTTCTTC.

The CDR3 loop is CASSLYGNTIYF. CDR3 nucleotides: TGTGCCAGTAGCCTATATGGAAACACCATATATTTT. The chain joins TRBV19 to TRBJ1-3; D is ambiguous. The CDR3 contains 12 residues. Germline loops: CDR1 LNHDA, CDR2 SQIVND (reference sequence). V was cut by 6 bases and J by 3 bases, with 6 bases left in between.

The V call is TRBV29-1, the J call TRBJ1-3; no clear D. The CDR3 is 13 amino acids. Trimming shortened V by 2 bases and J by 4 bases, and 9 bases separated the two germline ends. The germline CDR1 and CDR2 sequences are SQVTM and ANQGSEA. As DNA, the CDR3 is TGCAGCGTTGAAAATGCCCCGGGAAACACCATATATTTT. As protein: CSVENAPGNTIYF. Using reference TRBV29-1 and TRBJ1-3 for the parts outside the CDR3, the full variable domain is SAVISQKPSRDICQRGTSLTIQCQVDSQVTMMFWYRQQPGQSLTLIATANQGSEATYESGFVIDKFPISRPNLTFSTLTVSNMSPEDSSIYLCSVENAPGNTIYFGEGSWLTVV.

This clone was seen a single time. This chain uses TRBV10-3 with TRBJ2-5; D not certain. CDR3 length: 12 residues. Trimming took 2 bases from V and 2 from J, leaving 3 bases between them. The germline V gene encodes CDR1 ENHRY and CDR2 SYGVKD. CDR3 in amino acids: CAISEGQETQYF. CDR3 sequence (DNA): TGTGCCATCAGTGAGGGGCAAGAGACCCAGTACTTC.

For the CDR3, the DNA is TGTGCCAGCAGTGAAAGGGCTAGCGGAGACTACAATGAGCAGTTCTTC. Amino acids: CASSERASGDYNEQFF. The V and J genes are TRBV25-1 and TRBJ2-1; 7 bases match TRBD2. Germline CDR1 reads MGHDK; CDR2 reads SYGVNS. Losses at the gene ends were 2 bases for V and 3 bases for J; bases not matched to a gene: 7. The CDR3 spans 16 residues.